The clone carrying this T cell receptor beta chain appeared a few times. The CDR3 is 15 residues long. V lost 4 bases to trimming and J lost 2 bases; unmatched junction nucleotides: 4. The sample belongs to a study of spatial heterogeneity in lung cancer. Time point noted: sample taken at primary tumor resection. TCRs were sequenced from unsorted whole RNA of tumor, nontumor lung or PBMC. Individual TCR cDNA molecules each bore their own unique molecular identifier. MiXCR, run by TCRdb on the 5' RACE reads, gives a single entry per CDR3 protein. The table lists tens of thousands of distinct CDR3 sequences, approximately 12% of them singletons, with under 50% in the top ten.

Source: PBMCs, taken at surgery. The receptor's source is a male donor with early-stage non-small cell lung cancer. The genes are TRBV12-3 or TRBV12-4 and TRBJ2-3; 9 bases are a match to TRBD2. The CDR3 spells CASSSAGGPTDTQYF. In nucleotides, the CDR3 is TGTGCCAGCAGTTCCGCGGGGGGGCCCACAGATACGCAGTATTTT.